This TCR beta chain was documented in a study of cytomegalovirus exposure and HLA in healthy donors. The CDR3 loop spans 15 amino acids. With 5 bases removed from V and 7 bases from J, the gap between germline ends came to 20 bases. From germline, CDR1 is GTSNPN and CDR2 SVGIG (reference sequence). A multiplex PCR was run with 60 Vbeta primers and 13 Jbeta primers. The assay was immunoSEQ multiplex PCR, and TCRdb's table has in-frame clones only and misses some. The top ten hold roughly 7% of the sample, which has about 150,000 clones, roughly 79% seen once. The sequencing input was PBMCs. The receptor's source is a woman between 35 and 50 years old in good health and CMV-seropositive. The chain combines TRBV30 with TRBJ1-4; D perhaps matches TRBD1 (6 bases). The CDR3 DNA reads as TGTGCCTGGTGCCCCTCAAACAGGGAGAGTGAAAAACTGTTTTTT. This translates into CAWCPSNRESEKLFF.